The present T cell receptor (beta chain) was sequenced within a study of blood T cell repertoires in COVID-19. Method: immunoSEQ multiplex PCR; TCRdb's copy keeps in-frame clones and lacks some. The table includes over 100,000 clones, 80% detected once. V lost 5 bases, J lost 1 base, and 3 bases stayed unmatched. CDR1 is LGHNT, CDR2 FRNRAP, per germline. This CDR3 has 15 amino acids. The sequence was obtained from a man between 60 and 70 years old with active or convalescent COVID-19. The rearrangement links TRBV12-5 to TRBJ2-3; 10 bases line up with TRBD2. The sequenced sample was peripheral blood. The CDR3 loop is CASGAGTSGTDTQYF. Here the CDR3 DNA reads TGTGCTAGTGGTGCCGGGACTAGCGGCACAGATACGCAGTATTTT.